This T cell receptor (beta chain) originates from a study of cytomegalovirus exposure and HLA in healthy donors. PCR primers comprised 60 Vbeta and 13 Jbeta primers. Measured with immunoSEQ multiplex PCR; TCRdb has only the in-frame clones, and not every one. The repertoire holds approximately 110,000 clones, roughly two thirds seen once, with about 8% in the top ten. Findings of the study overall: In an earlier analysis, productive rearrangement rates for most beta V segments clustered near 87% or 30%.

Regarding this clone: Antigen: not known.

Trimming took 10 bases from V and 0 from J, leaving 16 bases between them. The CDR3 has 16 residues. Germline CDR1 is SNHLY and CDR2 is FYNNEI. Sequencing was carried out using PBMCs. The V call is TRBV2, the J call TRBJ2-6; a weak D match, TRBD2 (6 bases). The receptor was isolated from a man aged 18 to 29 in good health and CMV-seropositive. In nucleotides, the CDR3 is TGTGCCAAAGGGGACTTTCGATACTCTGGGGCCAACGTCCTGACTTTC. Amino acid sequence: CAKGDFRYSGANVLTF.